The present entry profiles one T cell receptor beta chain with its context. The method was immunoSEQ multiplex PCR; TCRdb's version includes in-frame clones alone and lacks a portion of them. The sample has about 45,000 clones; 83% are singletons. The sample comes from a study of PD-L1 blockade in urothelial cancer. From germline, CDR1 is MNHNS and CDR2 SASEGT. V gave up 2 bases and J gave up 6 bases, with 10 bases separating them. CDR3 length equals 13 residues. The time point is: peripheral blood 6 weeks after treatment start. The number of samples from each patient was between 1 and 8, taken pretreatment and on-treatment.

V gene TRBV6-1 combines with J gene TRBJ1-1; D uncertain. The sequence derives from a man in his 60s with urothelial cancer. Sequenced material: PBMCs, taken around atezolizumab (anti-PD-L1) treatment. This chain's CDR3 is CASSENPRAEAFF. CDR3 DNA: TGTGCCAGCAGTGAAAATCCGAGGGCTGAAGCTTTCTTT.